The 4 T cell receptor beta chains listed next were all sequenced from one sample in a study of molecular identifiers for immune sequencing clone quantification. TCRdb redid the calling of the PCR reads with MiXCR, one entry per CDR3 protein. The table records more than 450,000 distinct CDR3 sequences, around a fifth of them present only once. The sequenced material came from naive CD8+ T cells from blood, with Jurkat cell RNA spiked in. As for subset: FACS-sorted CD8+CD4-CCR7+CD45RA+ naive T cells. The receptor set was obtained from a human donor in good health. Some libraries in this study had Jurkat cell RNA spiked in.

This clonotype has a handful of counts. V gene TRBV11-3 combines with J gene TRBJ2-2; 9 nucleotides match TRBD1. Germline V gives CDR1 SGHNT, CDR2 YENEEA. The CDR3 has 14 residues. V was pared by 4 bases and J by 5 bases, with 2 bases of the junction left unmatched. The CDR3 sequence: CASSWTGATGELFF. CDR3 in DNA: TGTGCCAGCAGCTGGACAGGGGCTACCGGGGAGCTGTTTTTT.

The chain has TRBV28 and TRBJ2-1; TRBD1 matches at 9 bases. The CDR3 runs 16 residues. Trimming took 6 bases from V and 9 from J; bases not matched to a gene: 15. Per germline, CDR1 MDHEN and CDR2 SYDVKM. The CDR3 spells CASSPRTGEPSGEQFF. The CDR3 nucleotides are TGTGCCAGCAGCCCCCGGACAGGGGAGCCCTCTGGTGAGCAGTTCTTC.

The V and J genes are TRBV4-3 and TRBJ2-3; 9 nucleotides agree with TRBD1. The trim removed 0 bases at V and 0 bases at J, leaving 10 bases unmatched. The CDR3 totals 19 residues. Germline values: CDR1 LGHNA, CDR2 YSLEER. Written as DNA, the CDR3 is TGCGCCAGCAGCCAAGATCTGTTCGGGGACAGGGTTAGCACAGATACGCAGTATTTT. Translated: CASSQDLFGDRVSTDTQYF.

At least ten counts were recorded for this clonotype. This rearrangement joins TRBV28 to TRBJ2-7; no clear D. Germline-derived CDR1 and CDR2 are MDHEN and SYDVKM. V was pared by 5 bases and J by 3 bases, with 5 bases between. This CDR3 region has 11 residues. The CDR3 protein is CASSPDYEQYF. The CDR3 nucleotides read TGTGCCAGCAGTCCCGACTACGAGCAGTACTTC.